The TCR beta chain described here comes from a study of cytomegalovirus exposure and HLA in healthy donors. Germline CDR1 and CDR2: MGHRA and YSYEKL. Trimming left V 4 bases short and J 0 bases short, with 13 bases between. The CDR3 consists of 15 residues. Both 60 Vbeta primers and 13 Jbeta primers went into the PCR. This table comes from immunoSEQ multiplex PCR, and its TCRdb copy is limited to in-frame clones, with some not included. The table shows 120,000 to 150,000 clones, with about 80% occurring only once. The receptor was derived from a man in his forties in good health and CMV-seropositive. Sequencing used PBMCs. The chain carries TRBV4-1 and TRBJ2-7; the D is unclear. The CDR3 region has the DNA TGCGCCAGCAGCCTCACGGTGAAAAGCTCCTACGAGCAGTACTTC. Its protein is CASSLTVKSSYEQYF.